The clone carrying this T cell receptor (beta chain) was counted a few times. Its cognate antigen is unknown. The data stem from a study of T cell responses to AZD1222 COVID-19 vaccine. Study outcomes and limitations: Regions left unmutated in variants are reportedly the target of nearly half of spike-specific TCRs. Clonal diversity may have been underestimated in mostly white British donors.

TCRdb keeps only in-frame clones here, not all; method: immunoSEQ multiplex PCR. The data show approximately 110,000 clones, about 92% seen once. Germline CDR1 reads MDHEN; CDR2 reads SYDVKM. The CDR3 covers 11 residues. The V end lost 2 bases, the J end lost 5 bases, and 3 bases lay between the germline ends. The chain employs TRBV28 and TRBJ1-1, with no clear D. The material sequenced was peripheral blood, taken on day 0 of AZD1222 vaccination. This clonotype was obtained from an adult in good health. The CDR3 here is CASSLETEAFF. Written as DNA, the CDR3 is TGTGCCAGCAGTTTAGAAACTGAAGCTTTCTTT.